One sample yielded the 26 T cell receptor beta chains listed below, sequenced in a study of spatial heterogeneity in lung cancer. TCRdb redid the calling of the 5' RACE reads with MiXCR, one entry per CDR3 protein. The sample holds 95,000 to 130,000 distinct CDR3 sequences, 9% to 15% seen once. Time point: blood at routine non-recurrence follow-up after resection. No cells were sorted before sequencing. The whole RNA sequenced was extracted from tumor, nontumor lung or frozen PBMC. The input for sequencing was PBMCs, taken at follow-up. All receptors derive from a male donor with early-stage non-small cell lung cancer.

The table lists this clonotype with a few counts. This rearrangement joins TRBV7-2 to TRBJ2-7; 8 positions match TRBD1. The CDR3 is 14 residues long. The V segment lost 1 base and the J segment 6 bases; nucleotides outside the gene matches: 5. The germline gives CDR1 SGHTA, CDR2 FQGNSA. CDR3 in DNA: TGTGCCAGCAGCTTAGGACAGGGGATTGGCGAGCAGTACTTC. This sequence encodes CASSLGQGIGEQYF.

V usage is TRBV12-3 or TRBV12-4 and J usage is TRBJ2-3; the match to TRBD2 covers 7 bases. The CDR3 extends over 14 amino acids. Losses at the gene ends were 9 bases for V and 2 bases for J; bases not matched to a gene: 8. The DNA of the CDR3 is TGTGCCAGTAAGCGGGGAGACTACACAGATACGCAGTATTTT. Encoded protein: CASKRGDYTDTQYF.

The chain carries TRBV7-2 and TRBJ2-7, with TRBD2 as a possible D gene (6 bases). The germline V and J ends were trimmed by 5 bases and 6 bases, with 14 bases remaining between them. Germline-derived CDR1 and CDR2 are SGHTA and FQGNSA. This CDR3 is 13 amino acids long. DNA for the CDR3: TGTGCCAGCAGCCCGATGGGGGGACGCGAGCAGTACTTC. Translated: CASSPMGGREQYF.

This clonotype was observed at least ten times. The V call is TRBV5-1, the J call TRBJ2-1; 9 bases are a match to TRBD1. CDR1 and CDR2 from the germline V gene are SGHRS and YFSETQ. CDR3 length equals 14 residues. The trim removed 2 bases at V and 7 bases at J, leaving 4 bases unmatched. The CDR3 sequence: CASSLGGQGNEQFF. The DNA for the CDR3 is TGCGCCAGCAGCTTAGGTGGACAGGGGAATGAGCAGTTCTTC.

This clonotype was detected a few times. The chain uses TRBV7-9 and TRBJ1-3; D not certain. The CDR3 extends over 13 amino acids. Germline-derived CDR1 and CDR2 are SEHNR and FQNEAQ (reference sequence). Trimming shortened V by 5 bases and J by 4 bases, and 9 bases separated the two germline ends. The CDR3 reads CASSHTAGNTIYF. In DNA, the CDR3 is TGTGCCAGCAGCCACACAGCGGGAAACACCATATATTTT.

There are a few counts of this clonotype. The chain carries TRBV3-1 and TRBJ2-3, with D possibly TRBD2 on 7 matching bases. Germline CDR1 and CDR2: LGHDT and YNNKEL (reference sequence). V was shortened by 4 bases and J by 0 bases, with 14 bases between the two germline ends. The CDR3 contains 16 residues. The CDR3 spells CASSRTAGSSTDTQYF. The CDR3 coding sequence is TGTGCCAGCAGCCGGACAGCGGGGTCTAGCACAGATACGCAGTATTTT.

This clonotype was detected only a few times. V and J are TRBV28 and TRBJ1-2; no firm D call. The germline V gene encodes CDR1 MDHEN and CDR2 SYDVKM. Trimming stripped 10 bases from V and 8 bases from J, with 11 bases between. CDR3 length equals 10 residues. The CDR3 region has the DNA TGTGCCACCAACGAGGAAGGCTACACCTTC. Translation gives CATNEEGYTF.

The V call is TRBV5-5, the J call TRBJ2-2; the D is unclear. Trimming took off 4 bases at V and 5 bases at J, with 15 bases between the two ends. This CDR3 region has 15 residues. Per germline, CDR1 SGHKS and CDR2 YYEKEE (reference sequence). This CDR3 is CASSRDRLGTGELFF. CDR3 in DNA: TGTGCCAGCAGCCGTGACCGATTGGGAACCGGGGAGCTGTTTTTT.

In its sample, this clonotype was seen many times. The V and J genes are TRBV7-9 and TRBJ2-7; 7 nucleotides align to TRBD2. The germline V gene has CDR1 SEHNR and CDR2 FQNEAQ (reference sequence). V lost 5 bases, J lost 3 bases, and 10 bases stayed unmatched. The CDR3 consists of 15 residues. Here the CDR3 reads CASSPPPGGSYEQYF. CDR3 nucleotide sequence: TGTGCCAGCAGCCCACCCCCGGGGGGAAGCTACGAGCAGTACTTC.

This clonotype has a count of ten or more. The J gene is TRBJ1-3, the V gene TRBV6-6, with a tentative D call TRBD1 (6 bases). The germline V gene has CDR1 MNHNY and CDR2 SVGAGI (reference sequence). The CDR3 totals 15 residues. Trimming took off 5 bases at V and 0 bases at J, with 11 bases between the two ends. CDR3 amino acids: CASSQTGHSGNTIYF. DNA for the CDR3: TGTGCCAGCAGTCAAACAGGGCACTCTGGAAACACCATATATTTT.

This clonotype was seen at least ten times. For the CDR3, the DNA is TGCGCCAGCAGCCAAGTGGTAGCCTACAATGAGCAGTTCTTC. Protein product: CASSQVVAYNEQFF. The chain uses TRBV4-3 and TRBJ2-1; D unclear. The V end was cut by 1 base, the J end by 2 bases, with 6 bases between. Germline V CDR1 and CDR2: LGHNA, YSLEER. The CDR3 extends over 14 amino acids.

CDR3 sequence: CASSRAGGEGQPQHF. CDR3 coding DNA: TGTGCCAGCAGCAGGGCAGGGGGCGAGGGTCAGCCCCAGCATTTT. The chain carries TRBV12-3 or TRBV12-4 and TRBJ1-5; 8 nucleotides line up with TRBD1. CDR3 length: 15 residues. V was clipped by 6 bases and J by 6 bases; unmatched bases: 10.

The CDR3 coding sequence is TGTGCCAGTAGGGGACAGGGATCGGGATCCTACGAGCAGTACTTC. The encoded protein is CASRGQGSGSYEQYF. This sequence joins TRBV19 and TRBJ2-7, with 9 positions matching TRBD1. Germline trimming cut 6 bases from V and 1 base from J; bases unmatched to any gene: 7. The CDR3 contains 15 residues. CDR1 is LNHDA and CDR2 is SQIVND in the germline V gene (reference sequence).

The chain joins TRBV7-9 to TRBJ1-1; TRBD1 is a possible D gene (5 bases). Germline CDR1 reads SEHNR; CDR2 reads FQNEAQ (reference sequence). Trimming removed 6 bases from V and 4 bases from J, with 18 bases in between. This CDR3 is built from 15 residues. The CDR3 spells CASRLRRVGVTEAFF. The CDR3 DNA reads TGTGCCAGCAGATTAAGAAGGGTAGGGGTCACTGAAGCTTTCTTT.

The sample holds many counts of this clonotype. The chain is built from TRBV10-3 and TRBJ2-7; 9 nucleotides align to TRBD1. Germline lookup yields CDR1 ENHRY and CDR2 SYGVKD. The CDR3 extends over 15 amino acids. Trimming removed 1 base from V and 6 bases from J; junction bases left unmatched: 7. The CDR3 region has the DNA TGTGCCATCAGTGAGTGGCGGGACAGGGTGCGCGAGCAGTACTTC. It yields the protein CAISEWRDRVREQYF.

V usage is TRBV7-2 and J usage is TRBJ1-6, with D maybe TRBD1 (5 bases). Per the germline V gene, CDR1 is SGHTA and CDR2 is FQGNSA. The CDR3 covers 16 residues. Trimming took off 3 bases at V and 8 bases at J, with 17 bases between the two ends. The CDR3 is CASSFTIRVFDSPLHF. The CDR3 DNA follows: TGTGCCAGCAGCTTTACGATCAGGGTTTTTGATTCACCCCTCCACTTT.

The CDR3 region has the DNA TGTGCCAGCAGCTTAGGTAGGTCCGAGCAGTACTTC. Translated: CASSLGRSEQYF. This rearrangement joins TRBV7-9 to TRBJ2-7; D not resolved. Germline V gives CDR1 SEHNR, CDR2 FQNEAQ (reference sequence). V lost 1 base, J lost 6 bases, and 7 bases lay in between. The CDR3 is made up of 12 amino acids.

The chain links TRBV12-3 or TRBV12-4 to TRBJ2-5; 8 bases fit TRBD1. J gave up 4 bases and V 1 base, and 2 bases lay outside the gene matches. The CDR3 has 14 residues. The CDR3 region is CASSLGQGRETQYF. The DNA for the CDR3 is TGTGCCAGCAGTTTAGGACAGGGGAGAGAGACCCAGTACTTC.

As to this clonotype: A read error is possible here, since a much larger clone lies one base away. The chain uses TRBV23-1 and TRBJ2-7; 9 bases are a match to TRBD1. TRBV23-1 is an open reading frame, and its role is uncertain. This CDR3 contains 14 residues. The CDR3 region is CASGVTGGAYERYF. Written as DNA, the CDR3 is TGCGCCAGCGGGGTTACAGGGGGCGCCTACGAGCGGTACTTC.

This clonotype came up a few times. The rearrangement uses TRBV5-8 and TRBJ1-1; 8 bases line up with TRBD1. With V trimmed by 4 bases and J by 5 bases, 10 bases remained unmatched. In germline, CDR1 is SGHTS, CDR2 YDEGEE. The CDR3 length is 15 residues. The CDR3 nucleotides are TGTGCCAGCAGCCCACCGAGACAGGGGAGAACTGAAGCTTTCTTT. It yields the protein CASSPPRQGRTEAFF.

This clonotype was picked up many times. The V and J genes are TRBV5-1 and TRBJ2-5; TRBD1 matches at 7 bases. The V gene's germline CDR1 is SGHRS and CDR2 YFSETQ. Unmatched junction bases numbered 4, after V lost 0 bases and J lost 2 bases. The CDR3 runs to 15 residues. The CDR3 region has the DNA TGCGCCAGCAGCTTGGATGGCAGGGGGCAAGAGACCCAGTACTTC. Translated: CASSLDGRGQETQYF.

The table lists this clonotype with a few counts. The genes are TRBV6-1 and TRBJ2-5; 7 bases match TRBD1. The CDR3 sequence is 14 residues long. Trimming removed 6 bases from V and 3 bases from J; junction bases left unmatched: 7. From germline, CDR1 is MNHNS and CDR2 SASEGT. The DNA for the CDR3 is TGTGCCAGCAGGGCTGGGACAGTCGAAGAGACCCAGTACTTC. As protein: CASRAGTVEETQYF.

V is TRBV5-4 and J is TRBJ1-1; D is undetermined. Deletions cut 1 base from V and 4 bases from J, with 8 bases between. This CDR3 has 13 amino acids. The germline CDR1 and CDR2 sequences are SGHNT and YYREEE (reference sequence). The CDR3 loop reads CASSLREGTEAFF. The CDR3 DNA reads as TGTGCCAGCAGCTTGCGAGAGGGCACTGAAGCTTTCTTT.

This clonotype was observed many times. The chain combines TRBV20-1 with TRBJ1-2; D gene ambiguous. Germline assignment: CDR1 DFQATT and CDR2 SNEGSKA (reference sequence). Deletions cut 0 bases from V and 0 bases from J, with 8 bases between. CDR3 length: 14 amino acids. CDR3 in amino acids: CSAREAGSNYGYTF. The CDR3 DNA follows: TGCAGTGCTAGAGAGGCAGGATCTAACTATGGCTACACCTTC.

The chain has TRBV10-3 and TRBJ2-7; a weak D match, TRBD1 (6 bases). The CDR3 has 14 amino acids. With 2 bases removed from V and 7 bases from J, the gap between germline ends came to 15 bases. Germline V gives CDR1 ENHRY, CDR2 SYGVKD. The CDR3, as DNA: TGTGCCATCAGTGAGCGCCCACAGGGCCGGGAGCAGTACTTC. Encoded protein: CAISERPQGREQYF.

This clonotype was detected many times. The chain uses TRBV29-1 and TRBJ2-2, with 12 bases aligning to TRBD2. V trimming: 6 bases; J trimming: 1 base; junction bases outside the gene matches: 6. The CDR3 is 16 residues long. Germline V gives CDR1 SQVTM, CDR2 ANQGSEA. CDR3: CSVKTSGGRNTGELFF. CDR3 bases: TGCAGCGTCAAGACTAGCGGGGGCCGGAACACCGGGGAGCTGTTTTTT.